These 20 T cell receptor beta chains share one sample of origin, sequenced in a study of identical twins. TCRdb processed the 5' RACE reads anew with MiXCR; each CDR3 protein has one entry. The sample contains about 530,000 distinct CDR3 sequences, around 24% of which appear only once. These sequences were also reported in another study, on yellow fever vaccine responses in identical twins.

Sequenced material: CD4+ T cells sorted from blood. The origin of the receptors is a woman younger than 35 in good health.

This clonotype was observed a handful of times. This sequence joins TRBV12-3 or TRBV12-4 and TRBJ1-2; 8 bases line up with TRBD1. V gave up 5 bases and J gave up 7 bases; unmatched junction bases: 6. This CDR3 has 13 amino acids. CDR3 nucleotide sequence: TGTGCCAGCAGTCGCGGACAGGGTACTGGCTACACCTTC. This encodes CASSRGQGTGYTF.

V and J are TRBV24-1 and TRBJ2-1, with TRBD2 matching 13 bases. Trimming removed 0 bases from V and 0 bases from J; junction bases left unmatched: 4. Germline V lookup: CDR1 KGHDR, CDR2 SFDVKD. CDR3 length: 19 residues. In DNA, the CDR3 is TGTGCCACCAGTGATTTGAGACTAGCGGGGGGTATCTCCTACAATGAGCAGTTCTTC. It translates to CATSDLRLAGGISYNEQFF.

This clonotype was counted between two and nine times. The rearrangement links TRBV6-5 to TRBJ1-6; possibly TRBD1 for D (6 bases). This CDR3 comprises 14 residues. Trimming took off 2 bases at V and 9 bases at J, with 11 bases between the two ends. Germline CDR1 is MNHEY and CDR2 is SVGAGI. The CDR3 DNA follows: TGTGCCAGCAGTTACGAAAGGGGGGCTTCACCCCTCCACTTT. Translated: CASSYERGASPLHF.

In this sample, this clonotype turned up a few times. The V and J genes are TRBV7-8 and TRBJ2-7; no firm D call. The CDR3 length is 13 residues. V gave up 4 bases and J gave up 1 base, with 8 bases separating them. CDR1 and CDR2 (germline): SGHVS, FQNEAQ. The CDR3 loop is CASSSYQSYEQYV. The CDR3, as DNA: TGTGCCAGCAGCTCGTATCAGTCCTACGAGCAGTACGTC.

The V gene is TRBV5-1, the J gene TRBJ2-3; no clear D. Trimming stripped 1 base from V and 4 bases from J, with 10 bases between. This CDR3 spans 14 amino acids. Germline V gene sequence: CDR1 SGHRS, CDR2 YFSETQ. The chain's CDR3 is CASSLFFGSDTQYF. CDR3 coding DNA: TGCGCCAGCAGCTTGTTCTTCGGTTCAGATACGCAGTATTTT.

This sequence joins TRBV10-3 and TRBJ2-6; D possibly corresponds to TRBD2 (6 bases). The CDR3 loop spans 13 amino acids. CDR1 and CDR2 (germline): ENHRY, SYGVKD. Between the trimmed V and J ends, which lost 10 bases and 0 bases, there was a span of 7 bases. In nucleotides, the CDR3 is TGTGCCAGCGGGGACTCTGGGGCCAACGTCCTGACTTTC. This gives the protein CASGDSGANVLTF.

This clonotype was found a few times. The chain uses TRBV5-6 and TRBJ1-5, with 9 bases aligning to TRBD1. Germline values: CDR1 SGHDT, CDR2 YYEEEE. There are 14 residues in the CDR3. V shed 3 bases and J 4 bases; nucleotides not matched to a gene: 2. The CDR3: CASSWGQGNQPQHF. For the CDR3, the DNA is TGTGCCAGCAGCTGGGGACAGGGTAATCAGCCCCAGCATTTT.

The chain has TRBV11-2 and TRBJ2-1, with D maybe TRBD1 (8 bases). V lost 1 base and J lost 8, with 24 bases in between. The CDR3 covers 18 residues. From germline, CDR1 is SGHAT and CDR2 FQNNGV. The CDR3, as DNA: TGTGCCAGCAGCTTAGGTTCGGTAGCGGGTAGGGACAGGTATGAGCAGTTCTTC. Amino acid sequence: CASSLGSVAGRDRYEQFF.

The rearrangement links TRBV12-3 or TRBV12-4 to TRBJ1-1; D is undetermined. Trimming stripped 1 base from V and 0 bases from J, with 9 bases between. This CDR3 comprises 15 residues. Here the CDR3 DNA reads TGTGCCAGCAGTTTAGTCCAGACAATGAACACTGAAGCTTTCTTT. Translation: CASSLVQTMNTEAFF.

The chain joins TRBV29-1 to TRBJ2-1; D unresolved. Germline CDR1 reads SQVTM; CDR2 reads ANQGSEA. Trimming cost V 4 bases and J 6 bases, with 13 bases left between them. The CDR3 is 13 amino acids. In nucleotides, the CDR3 is TGCAGCGTTGGTCGGCTTTTTCGCAATGAGCAGTTCTTC. It translates to CSVGRLFRNEQFF.

This chain connects TRBV7-9 to TRBJ1-1; D gene unclear. Germline values: CDR1 SEHNR, CDR2 FQNEAQ (reference sequence). V lost 0 bases to trimming and J lost 6 bases, with 11 bases between them. The CDR3 has 14 amino acids. CDR3 DNA sequence: TGTGCCAGCAGCTTAGCGGGCGTATCACCTGAAGCTTTCTTT. Translating gives CASSLAGVSPEAFF.

This clonotype was recorded a few times. The gene calls are TRBV10-3 and TRBJ2-5; TRBD1 matches 8 bases. Unmatched junction bases numbered 13, after V lost 5 bases and J lost 5 bases. Germline V gene lookup returns CDR1 ENHRY and CDR2 SYGVKD. This CDR3 contains 16 residues. The CDR3 sequence is CAISPTAGTGGETQYF. The CDR3 DNA sequence: TGTGCCATCAGTCCTACCGCCGGGACAGGCGGTGAGACCCAGTACTTC.

This chain links TRBV7-9 with TRBJ1-5; perhaps TRBD1 as D (6 bases). The V gene lost 1 base and the J gene lost 2 bases, with 9 bases spanning the gap. The CDR3 extends over 15 amino acids. From germline, CDR1 is SEHNR and CDR2 FQNEAQ (reference sequence). CDR3 in amino acids: CASSLDREGNQPQHF. The CDR3 bases are TGTGCCAGCAGCTTAGACAGGGAAGGCAATCAGCCCCAGCATTTT.

This chain connects TRBV6-5 to TRBJ2-1, with 7 bases fitting TRBD2. The CDR3 runs to 12 residues. Germline CDR1 is MNHEY and CDR2 is SVGAGI. J gave up 8 bases and V 2 bases, and 0 bases lay outside the gene matches. Here the CDR3 reads CASSYGGDEQFF. DNA for the CDR3: TGTGCCAGCAGTTACGGGGGGGATGAGCAGTTCTTC.

This clonotype has only a few counts. The chain recombines TRBV6-5 with TRBJ1-1; unclear D gene. Trimming cost V 0 bases and J 5 bases, with 16 bases left between them. The CDR3 sequence is 16 residues long. The germline V gene has CDR1 MNHEY and CDR2 SVGAGI. The CDR3 region has the DNA TGTGCCAGCAGTTACTCGCGGCCTCCGGTGGGAACTGAAGCTTTCTTT. Its protein is CASSYSRPPVGTEAFF.

There are a few counts of this clonotype. The genes are TRBV3-1 and TRBJ2-3; a weak D match, TRBD2 (5 bases). Looked up from germline, CDR1 is LGHDT and CDR2 is YNNKEL (reference sequence). The germline V and J ends were trimmed by 3 bases and 0 bases, with 7 bases remaining between them. CDR3 length: 14 residues. DNA for the CDR3: TGTGCCAGCAGCCAGAGGACTAGCACAGATACGCAGTATTTT. Encoded protein: CASSQRTSTDTQYF.

This clonotype was found many times. The V and J genes are TRBV12-3 or TRBV12-4 and TRBJ1-2, with 8 bases that match TRBD1. With 6 bases clipped from V and 1 base from J, the junction kept 7 bases outside the gene matches. The CDR3 sequence is 15 residues long. CDR3 in amino acids: CASRAGTGNNYGYTF. In DNA form, the CDR3 reads TGTGCCAGCAGAGCTGGGACAGGCAATAACTATGGCTACACCTTC.

There are a few counts of this clonotype. The rearrangement links TRBV5-1 to TRBJ1-6; 11 bases align to TRBD1. Germline V gives CDR1 SGHRS, CDR2 YFSETQ. This CDR3 is 16 amino acids long. Trimming at V came to 7 bases and at J to 7 bases, leaving 10 bases not matched to a gene. In DNA, the CDR3 is TGCGCCAGCGCGAAGGAAGGACAGGGGGCGAATTCACCCCTCCACTTT. Protein: CASAKEGQGANSPLHF.

The chain couples TRBV21-1 to TRBJ2-4; TRBD1 reflects the table's D call only, with no check against the DNA. TRBV21-1 is annotated as a pseudogene. CDR3 length: 19 amino acids. CDR3 loop: CASSKERGGGTLAKNIQYF. In nucleotides, the CDR3 is TGTGCCAGCAGCAAAGAAAGGGGGGGCGGGACGTTGGCCAAAAACATTCAGTACTTC.

This chain uses TRBV3-1 with TRBJ1-6; TRBD1 might be the D (6 bases). Trimming removed 5 bases from V and 10 bases from J, with 18 bases in between. This CDR3 comprises 15 residues. Germline V CDR1 and CDR2: LGHDT, YNNKEL (reference sequence). This CDR3 is CASSSYVGGGSPLHF. The CDR3 region has the DNA TGTGCCAGCAGCTCCTACGTAGGGGGAGGGTCACCCCTCCACTTT.